This T cell receptor beta chain stems from a study of blood T cell repertoires in COVID-19. At the level of the study: The analysed material was cDNA or gDNA that came from T cells, B-cell-depleted T cells, or PBMCs.

Per the study methods: Reference gene primers were amplified, and this amplification served to estimate nucleated cell counts. Assay: immunoSEQ multiplex PCR; the TCRdb copy retains only in-frame clones and omits some. V, J and clone size derive from that table, while D and trimming were established from the DNA sequence. Of about 95,000 clones in the sample, about nine tenths were seen once. CDR1 is MNHEY and CDR2 is SVGAGI in the germline V gene. This CDR3 has 14 amino acids. The V and J ends lost 6 bases and 8 bases, in that order; junction bases with no gene match: 8. The TCR originated in a woman aged 70-85 years with acute or convalescent COVID-19. The rearrangement joins TRBV6-5 to TRBJ1-4; 8 nucleotides match TRBD1. What was sequenced was peripheral blood. The CDR3 protein is CASSRDRRGEKLFF. In DNA form, the CDR3 reads TGTGCCAGCAGCAGGGACAGGAGAGGCGAAAAACTGTTTTTT.